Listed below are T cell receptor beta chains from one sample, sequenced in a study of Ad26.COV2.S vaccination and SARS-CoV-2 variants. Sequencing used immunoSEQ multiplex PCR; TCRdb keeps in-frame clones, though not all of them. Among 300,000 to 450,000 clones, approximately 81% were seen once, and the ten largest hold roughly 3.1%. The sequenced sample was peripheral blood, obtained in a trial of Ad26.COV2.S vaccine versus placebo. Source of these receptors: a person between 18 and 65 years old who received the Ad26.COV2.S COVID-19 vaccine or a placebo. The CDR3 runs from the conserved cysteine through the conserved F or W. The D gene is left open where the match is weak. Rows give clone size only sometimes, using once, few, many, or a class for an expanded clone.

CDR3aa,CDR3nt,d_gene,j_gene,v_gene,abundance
CASRADRGGGYTF,TGTGCCAGCAGAGCGGACAGGGGCGGCGGCTACACCTTC,TRBD1,TRBJ1-2,TRBV6-5,NA
CASSLDREKNIQYF,TGTGCCAGCAGCTTGGACAGGGAAAAAAACATTCAGTACTTC,TRBD1,TRBJ2-4,TRBV7-9,NA
CASSPPGERVGFF,TGTGCCAGCTCACCACCGGGAGAGCGGGTGGGGTTCTTC,NA,TRBJ2-1,TRBV18,once
CASSSSGGFYEQYF,TGCGCCAGCAGCTCCTCTGGGGGGTTCTACGAGCAGTACTTC,NA,TRBJ2-7,TRBV5-1,once
CASSSTGSSYEQYF,TGCGCCAGCAGCTCTACAGGAAGCTCCTACGAGCAGTACTTC,NA,TRBJ2-7,TRBV5-1,NA
CASSYRAQGGWLFF,TGTGCCAGCAGTTATCGGGCCCAGGGTGGGTGGCTGTTTTTT,NA,TRBJ1-4,TRBV6-5,NA
CASRPGQGLAFF,TGTGCCAGCAGACCGGGACAGGGTCTAGCTTTCTTT,TRBD1,TRBJ1-1,TRBV2,NA
CASSPGTLPANNEQFF,TGTGCCAGCAGCCCGGGGACTCTCCCAGCTAACAATGAGCAGTTCTTC,NA,TRBJ2-1,TRBV7-9,NA
CASSLVRGLQGYTF,TGTGCCAGCAGCTTAGTTCGGGGGCTTCAAGGCTACACCTTC,NA,TRBJ1-2,TRBV7-2,NA
CASSPWARETQYF,TGTGCCAGCTCACCATGGGCGAGAGAGACCCAGTACTTC,NA,TRBJ2-5,TRBV18,NA
CASSIISYYEQYF,TGTGCCAGCAGTATAATATCCTACTACGAGCAGTACTTC,NA,TRBJ2-7,TRBV28,NA
CASSPRSDEQYF,TGTGCCAGCTCACCCAGGTCAGACGAGCAGTACTTC,NA,TRBJ2-7,TRBV18,NA
CASSWGQIEGYTF,TGTGCCAGCAGTTGGGGACAGATTGAGGGCTACACCTTC,TRBD1,TRBJ1-2,TRBV2,NA
CASSLEGEGSAQYF,TGTGCCAGCAGCTTAGAAGGGGAGGGGAGCGCCCAGTACTTC,TRBD2,TRBJ2-5,TRBV13,NA
CASSSRPYNEQFF,TGTGCCAGCAGTTCTCGACCCTACAATGAGCAGTTCTTC,NA,TRBJ2-1,TRBV28,NA
CASSSHRTRGYTF,TGTGCCAGCAGCTCACACAGGACTCGTGGCTACACCTTC,NA,TRBJ1-2,TRBV5-6,NA
CASSYLDEQFF,TGTGCCAGCAGTTATTTGGATGAGCAGTTCTTC,NA,TRBJ2-1,TRBV6-5,NA
CASSENTWGYGYTF,TGTGCCAGCAGTGAAAACACTTGGGGGTATGGCTACACCTTC,NA,TRBJ1-2,TRBV25-1,NA
CASSSTPASGMYNEQFF,TGCGCCAGCAGCTCTACCCCTGCTAGCGGTATGTACAATGAGCAGTTCTTC,TRBD2,TRBJ2-1,TRBV5-1,once
CASSTQGVQGLAKNIQYF,TGTGCCAGTAGTACCCAGGGAGTGCAGGGACTAGCCAAAAACATTCAGTACTTC,NA,TRBJ2-4,TRBV19,NA
CASSLGRGQAGELFF,TGTGCCAGCAGCTTGGGCAGGGGGCAGGCCGGGGAGCTGTTTTTT,TRBD1,TRBJ2-2,TRBV11-2,NA
CASSPMGGSGTDTQYF,TGCGCCAGCAGCCCCATGGGGGGCTCTGGGACAGATACGCAGTATTTT,NA,TRBJ2-3,TRBV5-1,NA
CASSFARLAGFPITTDTQYF,TGTGCCAGCAGTTTCGCGAGGCTAGCGGGGTTCCCTATTACCACAGATACGCAGTATTTT,TRBD2,TRBJ2-3,TRBV27,NA
CASSLGGDPVQPQHF,TGTGCCAGCAGCCTGGGAGGGGATCCGGTTCAGCCCCAGCATTTT,NA,TRBJ1-5,TRBV5-5,NA
CSPAGGYEQYF,TGCAGTCCCGCAGGAGGTTACGAGCAGTACTTC,NA,TRBJ2-7,TRBV20-1,NA
CASSLIGVRSTGNTIYF,TGTGCCAGCAGCTTAATCGGCGTGAGGTCTACTGGAAACACCATATATTTT,NA,TRBJ1-3,TRBV7-2,NA
CATSRDLWVSNQPQHF,TGTGCCACCAGCAGAGATCTTTGGGTCAGCAATCAGCCCCAGCATTTT,NA,TRBJ1-5,TRBV15,NA
CASSTRSRRQGFYEQYF,TGTGCCAGCAGTACGCGGAGCCGAAGACAGGGTTTCTACGAGCAGTACTTC,TRBD1,TRBJ2-7,TRBV6-2/TRBV6-3,NA
CASRTGTGPTDTQYF,TGTGCCAGCAGGACAGGGACGGGCCCCACAGATACGCAGTATTTT,TRBD1,TRBJ2-3,TRBV6-5,NA